The 5 T cell receptor beta chains presented below share a single source sample, sequenced in a study of T cell responses to AZD1222 COVID-19 vaccine. Data came from immunoSEQ multiplex PCR; TCRdb stores just in-frame clones and leaves some out. The profile shows roughly 150,000 clones, just over 90% of them singletons. Sample: peripheral blood, taken 28 days after the second AZD1222 dose. The receptors shown here come from an adult who received the AZD1222 COVID-19 vaccine.

CDR3 sequence (DNA): TGTGCCAGCAGACCTGGGGGGTCTGGGGCCAACGTCCTGACTTTC. Protein sequence: CASRPGGSGANVLTF. The chain links TRBV6-5 to TRBJ2-6, with D maybe TRBD2 (6 bases). CDR1 and CDR2 (germline): MNHEY, SVGAGI. The CDR3 covers 15 residues. With 6 bases removed from V and 1 base from J, the gap between germline ends came to 10 bases.

The rearrangement joins TRBV5-8 to TRBJ1-3, with 8 bases fitting TRBD1. The CDR3 extends over 14 amino acids. J was trimmed by 3 bases and V by 4 bases; bases with no gene match: 3. Germline V lookup: CDR1 SGHTS, CDR2 YDEGEE. The CDR3 loop is CASSIGQGGNTIYF. The CDR3 nucleotides are TGTGCCAGCAGCATTGGACAGGGTGGAAACACCATATATTTT. Filled out from reference TRBV5-8 and TRBJ1-3, the complete variable domain reads EAGVTQSPTHLIKTRGQQATLRCSPISGHTSVYWYQQALGLGLQFLLWYDEGEERNRGNFPPRFSGRQFPNYSSELNVNALELEDSALYLCASSIGQGGNTIYFGEGSWLTVV.

V and J are TRBV11-1 and TRBJ1-1; D is ambiguous. The CDR3 is 13 amino acids. V shed 3 bases and J shed 1 base, with 6 bases lying between them. Germline CDR1 SGHAT, CDR2 FQDESV (reference sequence). The CDR3 region has the DNA TGTGCCAGCAGCTTTCGTGGGAACACTGAAGCTTTCTTT. As protein: CASSFRGNTEAFF.

The rearrangement joins TRBV5-1 to TRBJ2-1; 10 nucleotides line up with TRBD2. This CDR3 has 17 amino acids. The germline V gene encodes CDR1 SGHRS and CDR2 YFSETQ. J was trimmed by 0 bases and V by 0 bases; bases with no gene match: 3. CDR3 DNA: TGCGCCAGCAGCTTGGTGGCTAGCGGGGGCTCCTACAATGAGCAGTTCTTC. Translation: CASSLVASGGSYNEQFF.

Of note for this clone: The junction differs from germline at one of its ends, possibly a read error. This chain joins TRBV5-5 and TRBJ1-2, with D possibly being TRBD1 (5 bases). The CDR3 is made up of 11 amino acids. Germline V lookup: CDR1 SGHKS, CDR2 YYEKEE (reference sequence). CDR3 sequence reads: CASRLGPPYTF. For the CDR3, the DNA is TGTGCCAGCAGATTGGGACCCCCCTACACCTTC.